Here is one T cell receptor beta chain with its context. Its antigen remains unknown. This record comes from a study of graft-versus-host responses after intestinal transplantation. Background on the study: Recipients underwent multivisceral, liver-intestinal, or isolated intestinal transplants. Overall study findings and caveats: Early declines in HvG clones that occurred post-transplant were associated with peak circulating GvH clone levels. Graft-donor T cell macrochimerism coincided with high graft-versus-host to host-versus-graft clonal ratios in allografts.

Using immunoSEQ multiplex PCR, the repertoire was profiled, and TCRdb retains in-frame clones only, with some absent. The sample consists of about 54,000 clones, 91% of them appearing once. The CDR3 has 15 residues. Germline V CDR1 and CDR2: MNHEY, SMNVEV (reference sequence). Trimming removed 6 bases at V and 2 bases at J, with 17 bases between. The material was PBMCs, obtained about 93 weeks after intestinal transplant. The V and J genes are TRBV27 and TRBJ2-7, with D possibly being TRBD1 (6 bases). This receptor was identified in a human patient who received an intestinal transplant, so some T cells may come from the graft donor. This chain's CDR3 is CASSRYATGPYEQYF. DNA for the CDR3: TGTGCCAGCAGCAGATATGCGACAGGACCCTACGAGCAGTACTTC.